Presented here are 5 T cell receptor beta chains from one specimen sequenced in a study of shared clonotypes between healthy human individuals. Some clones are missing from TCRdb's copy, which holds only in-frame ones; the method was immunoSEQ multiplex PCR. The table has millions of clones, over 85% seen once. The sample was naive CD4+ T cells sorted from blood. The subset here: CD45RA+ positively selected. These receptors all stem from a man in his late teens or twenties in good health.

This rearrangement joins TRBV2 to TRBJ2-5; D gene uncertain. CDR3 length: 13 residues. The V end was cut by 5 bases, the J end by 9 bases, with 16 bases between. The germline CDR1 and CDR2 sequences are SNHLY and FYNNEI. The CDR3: CASSLSNPWPQYF. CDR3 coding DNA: TGTGCCAGCAGTCTCTCGAACCCTTGGCCCCAGTACTTC.

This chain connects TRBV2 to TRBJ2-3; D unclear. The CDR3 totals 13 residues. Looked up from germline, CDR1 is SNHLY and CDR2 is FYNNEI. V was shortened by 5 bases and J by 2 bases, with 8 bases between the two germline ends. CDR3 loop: CASSLFPTDTQYF. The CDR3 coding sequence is TGTGCCAGCAGTCTTTTCCCCACAGATACGCAGTATTTT.

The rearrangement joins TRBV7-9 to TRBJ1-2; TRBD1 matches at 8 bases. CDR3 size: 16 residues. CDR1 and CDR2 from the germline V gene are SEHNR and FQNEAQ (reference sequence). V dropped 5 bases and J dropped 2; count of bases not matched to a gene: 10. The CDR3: CASSRLRRGPNYGYTF. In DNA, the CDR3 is TGTGCCAGCAGCCGACTCCGCAGGGGGCCAAACTATGGCTACACCTTC.

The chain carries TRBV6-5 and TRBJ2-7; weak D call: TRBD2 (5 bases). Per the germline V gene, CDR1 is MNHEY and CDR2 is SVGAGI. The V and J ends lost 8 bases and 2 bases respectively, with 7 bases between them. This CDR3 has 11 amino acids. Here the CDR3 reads CASRGAYEQYF. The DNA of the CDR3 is TGTGCCAGCCGGGGAGCCTACGAGCAGTACTTC.

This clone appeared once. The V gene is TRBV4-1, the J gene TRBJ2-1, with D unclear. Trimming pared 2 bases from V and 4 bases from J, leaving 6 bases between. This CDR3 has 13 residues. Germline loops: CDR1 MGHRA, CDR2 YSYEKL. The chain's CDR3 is CASSQFRYNEQFF. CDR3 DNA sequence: TGCGCCAGCAGCCAATTCCGGTACAATGAGCAGTTCTTC.